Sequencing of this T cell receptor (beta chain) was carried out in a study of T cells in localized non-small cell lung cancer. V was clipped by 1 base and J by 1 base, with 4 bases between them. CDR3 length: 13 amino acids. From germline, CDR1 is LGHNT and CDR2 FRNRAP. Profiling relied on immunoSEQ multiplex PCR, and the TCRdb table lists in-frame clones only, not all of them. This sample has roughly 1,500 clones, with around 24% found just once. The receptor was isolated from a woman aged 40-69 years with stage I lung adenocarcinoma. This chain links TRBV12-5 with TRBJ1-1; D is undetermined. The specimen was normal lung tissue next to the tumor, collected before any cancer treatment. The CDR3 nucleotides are TGTGCTAGTGGTTTGGAGAGGAACACTGAAGCTTTCTTT. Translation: CASGLERNTEAFF.